This is a list of T cell receptor beta chains from one sample in a study of T cells in pancreatic ductal adenocarcinoma. Some clones are missing from TCRdb's copy, which holds only in-frame ones; the method was immunoSEQ multiplex PCR. Of 4,500 to 5,000 clones in the sample, 88% were seen once. The sequencing sample was made of pancreatic tumor tissue. The receptor set was obtained from a human donor with pancreatic ductal adenocarcinoma. Each CDR3 is given with its conserved first and last residue. The order of the fields is D gene, clone size, V gene, J gene, CDR3 protein, CDR3 DNA. The D gene is left open where the match is weak. Size tells how often a clone was seen (once, few, many) or the class of an expanded clone, and some rows leave it out.

TRBD2	-	TRBV7-2	TRBJ2-4	CASSRPTSGKNIQYF	TGTGCCAGCAGCCGACCTACTAGCGGGAAAAACATTCAGTACTTC
TRBD2	-	TRBV4-2	TRBJ2-3	CASSQEAAGRIDTQYF	TGTGCCAGCAGCCAAGAGGCAGCGGGACGAATAGATACGCAGTATTTT
-	-	TRBV11-2	TRBJ2-3	CASSLAGKGTDTQYF	TGTGCCAGCAGCTTAGCAGGGAAGGGCACAGATACGCAGTATTTT
-	-	TRBV6-5	TRBJ1-1	CASRTPEMNTEAFF	TGTGCCAGCAGAACACCGGAGATGAACACTGAAGCTTTCTTT
-	-	TRBV19	TRBJ2-7	CASSEGQFPYEQYF	TGTGCCAGTAGCGAAGGACAGTTCCCCTACGAGCAGTACTTC
-	-	TRBV5-4	TRBJ1-1	CASRERGDTEAFF	TGTGCCAGCAGGGAGCGGGGGGACACTGAAGCTTTCTTT
-	-	TRBV6-6	TRBJ2-3	CACQKDSSTDTQYF	TGTGCCTGCCAAAAGGACAGCAGCACAGATACGCAGTATTTT
TRBD2	-	TRBV7-2	TRBJ2-5	CASSRLAAYQETQYF	TGTGCCAGCAGCAGGCTAGCGGCGTACCAAGAGACCCAGTACTTC
TRBD1	-	TRBV10-2	TRBJ1-1	CASSGLTGRVTEAFF	TGCGCCAGCAGTGGGCTGACAGGGAGGGTGACTGAAGCTTTCTTT
-	-	TRBV2	TRBJ2-2	CASSETPEKLFF	TGTGCCAGCAGTGAAACCCCTGAGAAGCTGTTTTTT
TRBD2	few	TRBV7-6	TRBJ2-1	CASSLTVLGLAEYNEQFF	TGTGCCAGCAGTTTAACCGTCCTGGGACTAGCGGAGTACAATGAGCAGTTCTTC
TRBD2	-	TRBV6-5	TRBJ2-5	CASSTRISGGKTQYF	TGTGCCAGCAGTACCCGAATTAGCGGGGGAAAGACCCAGTACTTC
-	-	TRBV14	TRBJ2-7	CASSQDSASISYEQYF	TGTGCCAGCAGCCAAGATTCGGCCAGTATCTCCTACGAGCAGTACTTC
TRBD1	-	TRBV6-6	TRBJ2-4	CASSYSTGTKNIQYF	TGTGCCAGCAGTTACTCGACAGGGACCAAAAACATTCAGTACTTC
-	-	TRBV4-1	TRBJ1-3	CASSLSEGLTGNTIYF	TGCGCCAGCAGCCTAAGCGAGGGTCTAACTGGAAACACCATATATTTT
-	-	TRBV6-1	TRBJ1-6	CASRVGLHSPLHF	TGTGCCAGCAGAGTGGGTCTTCATTCACCCCTCCACTTT
TRBD2	-	TRBV11-2	TRBJ2-7	CASSPTSGSDYEQYF	TGTGCCAGCAGCCCCACGAGCGGGAGTGACTACGAGCAGTACTTC
TRBD1	-	TRBV2	TRBJ2-5	CASIGPGQGAETQYF	TGTGCCAGTATCGGACCGGGACAGGGGGCCGAGACCCAGTACTTC
TRBD1	-	TRBV6-1	TRBJ1-2	CASRSLQGALRGYTF	TGTGCCAGCAGGTCACTACAGGGGGCATTAAGAGGCTACACCTTC
-	few	TRBV4-2	TRBJ1-6	CASSLRGGGERSPLHF	TGTGCCAGCAGCCTCAGGGGTGGGGGGGAGCGTTCACCCCTCCACTTT
TRBD1	once	TRBV27	TRBJ2-1	CASSPGQGRINEQFF	TGTGCCAGCAGTCCCGGACAGGGGAGGATTAATGAGCAGTTCTTC
-	large	TRBV4-3	TRBJ2-5	CASSPVSSIGETQYF	TGCGCCAGCAGCCCTGTATCGTCCATCGGGGAGACCCAGTACTTC
-	few	TRBV6-5	TRBJ1-2	CASSYPDSYGYTF	TGTGCCAGCAGTTACCCCGACAGCTATGGCTACACCTTC
TRBD1	once	TRBV7-2	TRBJ2-1	CASSTDRGNEQFF	TGTGCCAGCAGCACGGACAGGGGGAATGAGCAGTTCTTC
-	-	TRBV10-1	TRBJ2-4	CASHPMSAGNIQYF	TGCGCCAGCCACCCTATGTCCGCCGGAAACATTCAGTACTTC
-	-	TRBV30	TRBJ1-3	CALQGQNSGNTIYF	TGTGCCCTCCAAGGACAGAACTCTGGAAACACCATATATTTT
TRBD2	-	TRBV5-4	TRBJ2-1	CASSLVRSGGVSSYNEQFF	TGTGCCAGCAGCTTGGTTCGTAGCGGGGGGGTTAGCTCCTACAATGAGCAGTTCTTC
-	-	TRBV5-6	TRBJ1-1	CASSLGWGGGMNTEAFF	TGTGCCAGCAGCTTAGGATGGGGAGGCGGTATGAACACTGAAGCTTTCTTT
TRBD1	once	TRBV10-3	TRBJ2-5	CAIKGGETQYF	TGTGCCATCAAAGGGGGCGAGACCCAGTACTTC
-	-	TRBV5-1	TRBJ2-5	CASSFGSSSLGETQYF	TGCGCCAGCAGCTTCGGGTCTAGCAGCCTCGGGGAGACCCAGTACTTC
-	-	TRBV28	TRBJ2-2	CASSPLLTGFTGELFF	TGTGCCAGCAGTCCGCTTCTAACAGGGTTCACCGGGGAGCTGTTTTTT
-	-	TRBV7-8	TRBJ1-3	CASSLAPFSGNTIYF	TGTGCCAGCAGCCTGGCGCCTTTCTCTGGAAACACCATATATTTT
-	few	TRBV19	TRBJ1-5	CASSTRTMGNQPQHF	TGTGCCAGTAGTACGAGGACCATGGGGAATCAGCCCCAGCATTTT
-	-	TRBV6-4	TRBJ1-1	CASRRRHTMNTEAFF	TGTGCCAGCAGACGAAGACACACAATGAACACTGAAGCTTTCTTT
TRBD1	-	TRBV15	TRBJ2-3	CATSSGLGTGGVDTQYF	TGTGCCACCAGCAGCGGGCTCGGGACAGGGGGCGTGGATACGCAGTATTTT
TRBD1	once	TRBV27	TRBJ1-2	CASRTDREGYGYTF	TGTGCCAGCAGAACGGACAGGGAAGGGTATGGCTACACCTTC
-	-	TRBV7-2	TRBJ1-1	CASSASREAAFF	TGTGCCAGCAGCGCGAGTCGGGAAGCTGCTTTCTTT
-	-	TRBV11-2	TRBJ1-3	CASSQIGGNTIYF	TGTGCCAGCAGCCAGATAGGGGGAAACACCATATATTTT
TRBD1	-	TRBV12-5	TRBJ2-3	CASGLDRGTDTQYF	TGTGCTAGTGGTTTAGACAGGGGCACAGATACGCAGTATTTT
TRBD1	-	TRBV27	TRBJ2-3	CASSRQGSGDTQYF	TGTGCCAGCAGTCGACAGGGATCTGGAGATACGCAGTATTTT
TRBD1	-	TRBV6-1	TRBJ2-2	CASEGGTGSTGELFF	TGTGCCAGCGAGGGGGGGACAGGGTCCACCGGGGAGCTGTTTTTT
TRBD1	-	TRBV5-1	TRBJ2-7	CASSFGTGGEQYF	TGCGCCAGCAGCTTTGGGACAGGGGGCGAGCAGTACTTC
TRBD1	-	TRBV5-4	TRBJ1-2	CASSLLGGRNYGYTF	TGTGCCAGCAGCTTGCTAGGGGGCCGTAACTATGGCTACACCTTC
-	-	TRBV29-1	TRBJ1-2	CSAIQPDRPYGYTF	TGCAGCGCGATCCAACCGGATCGACCCTATGGCTACACCTTC
-	-	TRBV16	TRBJ2-7	CASSHGDNSYEQYF	TGTGCCAGCAGCCATGGTGACAATTCCTACGAGCAGTACTTC
-	-	TRBV5-4	TRBJ2-2	CASSSRGGASGSGELFF	TGTGCCAGCAGCTCAAGGGGGGGGGCGTCTGGGAGCGGGGAGCTGTTTTTT
-	-	TRBV7-9	TRBJ2-5	CASSLGAETQYF	TGTGCCAGCAGCTTAGGGGCGGAGACCCAGTACTTC
-	-	TRBV2	TRBJ1-2	CASSEASGTNYGYTF	TGTGCCAGCAGTGAAGCCTCAGGGACAAACTATGGCTACACCTTC
-	-	TRBV7-2	TRBJ2-5	CASSSNPETQYF	TGTGCCAGCAGCTCGAATCCGGAGACCCAGTACTTC
-	-	TRBV7-8	TRBJ2-2	CASSPGVRDTGELFF	TGTGCCAGCAGCCCAGGGGTTAGGGACACCGGGGAGCTGTTTTTT
-	few	TRBV27	TRBJ2-5	CASSSPGAKGETQYF	TGTGCCAGCAGTTCCCCCGGTGCAAAAGGGGAGACCCAGTACTTC
-	-	TRBV6-6	TRBJ2-7	CASSYSSYEQYF	TGTGCCAGCAGTTACTCATCCTACGAGCAGTACTTC
-	-	TRBV7-2	TRBJ2-7	CASSLAKEGYEQYF	TGTGCCAGCAGCTTAGCCAAGGAGGGCTACGAGCAGTACTTC
-	-	TRBV12-2	TRBJ1-5	CASRQGQNLNQPQHF	TGTGCAAGTCGCCAGGGACAGAATTTAAATCAGCCCCAGCATTTT